This TCR beta chain was profiled in a study of blood T cell repertoires in COVID-19 (dated by TCRdb to 2019 to 2021). For the study in its entirety: Samples covering the acute and convalescent phases of COVID-19 were provided by collaborators in the United States, Italy and Spain. The material from the prospective study consisted of cDNA or gDNA derived from T cells, B-cell-depleted T cells, or PBMCs. The dataset comprised deeply sampled blood TCRbeta repertoires from subjects exposed to, actively infected with, or recovered from COVID-19. The repertoires were released in a freely available public database meant as a resource for research on the immune response to SARS-CoV-2. The samples were drawn from the first 160 participants of the ongoing ImmuneRACE study and from 950 to 1,500 subjects provided by 6 global collaborators. The sample metadata nearly always contained a de-identified subject ID, COVID-19 status, age in years and sex. Where available, HLA class I and class II types were obtained from metadata supplied by the sample provider rather than from assay-based typing.

V has 6 bases trimmed and J has 8 bases trimmed; junction bases matching no gene number 9. CDR1 and CDR2 are drawn from the germline V gene (reference sequence): LNHDA, SQIVND. The CDR3 covers 15 residues, taking in both the cysteine and the phenylalanine. Only the CDR3 part of the read is kept: 45 bases, read in frame from the first base. The investigation overall reported the following: Clinical and demographic metadata were provided uncurated, with the amount varying by source and participant.

In the case of this clone: This receptor's antigen is unknown. The input lacks base qualities; no much larger clone sits a single base away.

Each collaborating institution followed its own protocols to collect whole blood in K2EDTA tubes. For TCRbeta analysis, collaborators shipped samples in one of three forms: frozen whole blood, isolated PBMCs, or DNA extracted from either of those sample types. The immunoSEQ Assay, a bias-controlled multiplex PCR, was used to amplify TCRbeta CDR3 regions from genomic DNA. Regarding the original processing steps: The number of nucleated cells in each sample was estimated from the amplification of reference gene primers within the assay. To quantify the absolute abundance of each unique TCRbeta CDR3 rearrangement, sequence reads were collapsed and filtered. For each sample, productive Simpson clonality was calculated by taking the square root of Simpson's diversity index across productive rearrangements. TCRdb mirrors the immuneACCESS table, restricted to in-frame sequences. Some clones are absent from its copies; in checked studies, under half trace to an unresolved V gene, and the reason for the others is unknown. V, J and clone size are taken as reported in that table, and D and trimming were inferred from the DNA itself. A total of about half a million clones appear in this sample, approximately 83% of them only once. Approximately 3% of the sample rests with the top ten.

The chain is made from TRBV19 and TRBJ1-4, and TRBD1 aligns with 10 junction nucleotides. Material for sequencing was peripheral blood. The TCR comes from a human donor in a cohort sampled during active COVID-19. The DNA sequence reads TGTGCCAGTAGCCCCTCAGGGGACAGGGGCGAAAAACTGTTTTTT. Its protein product is CASSPSGDRGEKLFF.